Listed here are 27 T cell receptor beta chains from one sample, sequenced in a study of cytomegalovirus exposure and HLA in healthy donors. Primers for the PCR totalled 60 Vbeta and 13 Jbeta. Here immunoSEQ multiplex PCR was the method, and the copy in TCRdb shows in-frame clones only, minus some. The table records more than 130,000 clones, around three quarters of them present only once. Sequencing input: PBMCs. These receptors were obtained from a man between 35 and 55 years old in good health and CMV-seropositive.

This chain uses TRBV19 with TRBJ2-7; 7 bases line up with TRBD1. J lost 2 bases, V lost 3 bases, and 7 bases had no gene match. This CDR3 spans 15 amino acids. CDR1 and CDR2 (germline): LNHDA, SQIVND (reference sequence). CDR3 DNA: TGTGCCAGTAGTATGGTGGTAGGGGGCACCTACGAGCAGTACTTC. Protein: CASSMVVGGTYEQYF.

The table lists this clone with a few counts. The chain recombines TRBV4-3 with TRBJ1-4; 7 bases fit TRBD1. J was trimmed by 8 bases and V by 1 base; bases with no gene match: 10. This CDR3 is built from 16 residues. CDR1 LGHNA and CDR2 YSLEER come from the germline V gene. The CDR3 spells CASSQVRKGAREKLFF. CDR3 bases: TGCGCCAGCAGCCAAGTTCGGAAGGGGGCTCGGGAAAAACTGTTTTTT.

Only one count was recorded for this clone. The V call is TRBV7-9, the J call TRBJ2-1; no clear D gene. Germline V gene sequence: CDR1 SEHNR, CDR2 FQNEAQ (reference sequence). This CDR3 is 11 amino acids long. Trimming cost V 4 bases and J 12 bases, with 10 bases left between them. CDR3 DNA: TGTGCCAGCAGCTCTAGTATCGCGCAGTTCTTC. It codes for CASSSSIAQFF.

V usage is TRBV2 and J usage is TRBJ2-7; D remains unclear. Trimming stripped 4 bases from V and 2 bases from J, with 9 bases between. Germline V gene data show CDR1 as SNHLY and CDR2 as FYNNEI. The CDR3 runs 13 residues. DNA for the CDR3: TGTGCCAGCAGTGGGGCCTATCCCTACGAGCAGTACTTC. This translates into CASSGAYPYEQYF. The whole variable domain, remainder taken from reference TRBV2 and TRBJ2-7, is EPEVTQTPSHQVTQMGQEVILRCVPISNHLYFYWYRQILGQKVEFLVSFYNNEISEKSEIFDDQFSVERPDGSNFTLKIRSTKLEDSAMYFCASSGAYPYEQYFGPGTRLTVT.

J is TRBJ2-5 and V is TRBV6-5; 9 bases fit TRBD1. CDR3 length: 13 amino acids. J lost 2 bases, V lost 6 bases, and 1 base had no gene match. Germline V CDR1 and CDR2: MNHEY, SVGAGI. CDR3 bases: TGTGCCAGCAGGGGGACAGGGCAAGAGACCCAGTACTTC. Protein sequence: CASRGTGQETQYF.

V usage is TRBV5-1 and J usage is TRBJ2-1, with 11 bases matching TRBD2. The CDR3 is 12 residues long. V shed 3 bases and J 13 bases; nucleotides not matched to a gene: 3. Germline loops: CDR1 SGHRS, CDR2 YFSETQ. The CDR3 DNA is TGCGCCAGCAGCTACCTAGCGGGGGGCCAGTTCTTC. Translation gives CASSYLAGGQFF.

The chain employs TRBV6-1 and TRBJ1-1, with TRBD1 identical over 9 bases. The germline CDR1 and CDR2 sequences are MNHNS and SASEGT. The CDR3 runs to 12 residues. V trimming: 4 bases; J trimming: 8 bases; junction bases outside the gene matches: 2. The CDR3 reads CASSVGQGEAFF. CDR3 sequence (DNA): TGTGCCAGCAGTGTGGGACAGGGAGAAGCTTTCTTT.

The chain has TRBV7-9 and TRBJ2-7; D is perhaps TRBD2 (6 bases). This CDR3 contains 18 residues. Trimming shortened V by 5 bases and J by 4 bases, and 27 bases separated the two germline ends. Germline CDR1 is SEHNR and CDR2 is FQNEAQ (reference sequence). CDR3 in DNA: TGTGCCAGCAGCCAGATGGGTCTGGGGCAGGGAGGAACTTACGAGCAGTACTTC. As protein: CASSQMGLGQGGTYEQYF.

The rearrangement links TRBV28 to TRBJ1-6, with 8 positions matching TRBD1. From germline, CDR1 is MDHEN and CDR2 SYDVKM. The CDR3 length is 16 residues. The junction had 11 bases not matched to a gene; V was cut back by 8 bases and J by 5 bases. The CDR3 region is CASSLGQGANNSPLHF. CDR3 in DNA: TGTGCCAGCTCCCTGGGGCAGGGGGCCAATAATTCACCCCTCCACTTT.

J is TRBJ2-3 and V is TRBV6-1, with D hard to call. The V gene lost 4 bases and the J gene lost 1 base, with 9 bases spanning the gap. Germline V lookup: CDR1 MNHNS, CDR2 SASEGT. The CDR3 contains 14 residues. The CDR3 spells CASSVSEGTDTQYF. CDR3 DNA: TGTGCCAGCAGTGTATCAGAGGGCACAGATACGCAGTATTTT.

By share, this clone counts as medium-sized. The chain combines TRBV4-3 with TRBJ1-6; tentatively, D is TRBD1 (5 bases). V was cut by 4 bases and J by 7 bases, with 17 bases left in between. Germline values: CDR1 LGHNA, CDR2 YSLEER. CDR3 length: 16 amino acids. Written as DNA, the CDR3 is TGCGCCAGCAGCCCCTACGGGCCCGGGGGGAATTCACCCCTCCACTTT. Translation: CASSPYGPGGNSPLHF.

The genes are TRBV7-6 and TRBJ2-7, with D unclear. CDR3 length: 13 residues. Germline V gene lookup returns CDR1 SGHVS and CDR2 FNYEAQ. V lost 5 bases to trimming and J lost 2 bases, with 10 bases between them. The CDR3 protein is CASSPGPTYEQYF. The CDR3 DNA is TGTGCCAGCAGCCCCGGTCCCACCTACGAGCAGTACTTC.

V is TRBV14 and J is TRBJ2-2; no clear D gene. CDR1 is SGHDN and CDR2 is FVKESK in the germline V gene. This CDR3 comprises 15 residues. V lost 0 bases to trimming and J lost 10 bases, with 15 bases between them. CDR3 sequence: CASSQDIGLQEELFF. The CDR3 nucleotides read TGTGCCAGCAGCCAAGATATCGGGTTGCAAGAGGAGCTGTTTTTT.

The chain recombines TRBV6-6 with TRBJ2-1; 12 nucleotides line up with TRBD2. V shed 6 bases, J shed 7 bases, and the junction held 7 bases outside the gene matches. The germline CDR1 and CDR2 sequences are MNHNY and SVGAGI (reference sequence). The CDR3 has 15 amino acids. The CDR3 region is CASSRSTSGGNEQFF. DNA for the CDR3: TGTGCCAGCAGCCGCTCCACTAGCGGGGGGAATGAGCAGTTCTTC.

The gene calls are TRBV6-5 and TRBJ2-7; 9 bases map to TRBD1. The germline CDR1 and CDR2 sequences are MNHEY and SVGAGI. CDR3 length: 16 residues. V shed 4 bases and J 3 bases; nucleotides not matched to a gene: 10. CDR3 in amino acids: CASSSRWGTGYYEQYF. In DNA form, the CDR3 reads TGTGCCAGCAGTTCCCGATGGGGGACAGGGTACTACGAGCAGTACTTC.

The chain uses TRBV5-8 and TRBJ2-7; no clear D gene. The V end was cut by 2 bases, the J end by 2 bases, with 8 bases between. The CDR3 sequence is 13 residues long. Germline CDR1 SGHTS, CDR2 YDEGEE. The CDR3 sequence: CASSFVHAYEQYF. For the CDR3, the DNA is TGTGCCAGCAGCTTCGTACATGCCTACGAGCAGTACTTC.

The chain couples TRBV7-3 to TRBJ1-2, with a weak D call TRBD1 (5 bases). Trimming pared 5 bases from V and 2 bases from J, leaving 18 bases between. This CDR3 has 16 amino acids. Germline CDR1 SGHTA, CDR2 FQGTGA. This CDR3 reads CASSRGVRISNYGYTF. DNA of the CDR3: TGTGCCAGCAGCCGGGGGGTGCGTATATCCAACTATGGCTACACCTTC.

The V and J genes are TRBV5-1 and TRBJ1-1; no clear D gene. Trimming left V 0 bases short and J 0 bases short, with 9 bases between. Germline CDR1 and CDR2: SGHRS and YFSETQ. This CDR3 is 15 amino acids long. CDR3: CASSLVPPMNTEAFF. The CDR3 nucleotides are TGCGCCAGCAGCTTGGTCCCCCCAATGAACACTGAAGCTTTCTTT.

The J gene is TRBJ1-6, the V gene TRBV14, with D possibly TRBD1 on 6 matching bases. Germline V gives CDR1 SGHDN, CDR2 FVKESK. Trimming stripped 0 bases from V and 9 bases from J, with 12 bases between. The CDR3 has 15 residues. CDR3 sequence: CASSQEGRGISPLHF. CDR3 coding DNA: TGTGCCAGCAGCCAAGAGGGCAGGGGAATTTCACCCCTCCACTTT.

The chain links TRBV5-5 to TRBJ1-4, with D unclear. From germline, CDR1 is SGHKS and CDR2 YYEKEE (reference sequence). There are 13 residues in the CDR3. V shed 4 bases and J shed 0 bases, with 4 bases lying between them. CDR3 region: CASSPTTNEKLFF. CDR3 in DNA: TGTGCCAGCAGCCCCACAACTAATGAAAAACTGTTTTTT.

V is TRBV2 and J is TRBJ1-1, with 8 bases fitting TRBD1. V gave up 4 bases and J gave up 4 bases; unmatched junction bases: 11. CDR3 length: 16 residues. The germline CDR1 and CDR2 sequences are SNHLY and FYNNEI. CDR3 amino acids: CASSVRTGTFPTEAFF. Here the CDR3 DNA reads TGTGCCAGCAGTGTAAGGACAGGGACCTTTCCCACTGAAGCTTTCTTT. The whole variable domain, filled in from reference TRBV2 and TRBJ1-1, reads EPEVTQTPSHQVTQMGQEVILRCVPISNHLYFYWYRQILGQKVEFLVSFYNNEISEKSEIFDDQFSVERPDGSNFTLKIRSTKLEDSAMYFCASSVRTGTFPTEAFFGQGTRLTVV.

V and J are TRBV9 and TRBJ2-1; no reliable D call. Germline-derived CDR1 and CDR2 are SGDLS and YYNGEE. Trimming took 3 bases from V and 8 from J, leaving 21 bases between them. The CDR3 runs 16 residues. CDR3 DNA: TGTGCCAGCAGCGCCCCCGGGTCCTTCGCGCTGGATGAGCAGTTCTTC. Its protein is CASSAPGSFALDEQFF.

The chain uses TRBV5-1 and TRBJ1-2; D is undetermined. Per the germline V gene, CDR1 is SGHRS and CDR2 is YFSETQ. V lost 2 bases, J lost 2 bases, and 7 bases lay in between. The CDR3 extends over 13 amino acids. CDR3: CASSLSENYGYTF. As DNA, the CDR3 is TGCGCCAGCAGCTTAAGCGAAAACTATGGCTACACCTTC.

The chain uses TRBV10-3 and TRBJ2-1; 10 bases line up with TRBD2. V lost 4 bases and J lost 8; bases outside the gene matches: 8. CDR3 length: 15 residues. Looked up from germline, CDR1 is ENHRY and CDR2 is SYGVKD. CDR3 protein: CAISGKRGGSYEQFF. CDR3 nucleotide sequence: TGTGCCATCAGTGGGAAGCGGGGGGGCAGCTATGAGCAGTTCTTC.

The J gene is TRBJ2-7, the V gene TRBV5-1, with 11 bases identical to TRBD2. There are 16 residues in the CDR3. Germline CDR1 is SGHRS and CDR2 is YFSETQ. The J segment lost 6 bases and the V segment lost 2 bases, leaving 10 bases of the junction unmatched. Written as DNA, the CDR3 is TGCGCCAGCAGCTTAACTAGCGGGGGCCTCCAGTTCGAGCAGTACTTC. It yields the protein CASSLTSGGLQFEQYF.

The chain uses TRBV7-9 and TRBJ1-1, with TRBD1 as a possible D gene (5 bases). This CDR3 has 13 residues. The V end lost 3 bases, the J end lost 6 bases, and 11 bases lay between the germline ends. Germline assignment: CDR1 SEHNR and CDR2 FQNEAQ (reference sequence). The CDR3 region is CASSFQEQAEAFF. In nucleotides, the CDR3 is TGTGCCAGCAGCTTTCAGGAACAGGCTGAAGCTTTCTTT.

This rearrangement joins TRBV19 to TRBJ1-5; D is unresolved. The CDR3 is 14 residues long. The V end lost 3 bases, the J end lost 3 bases, and 9 bases lay between the germline ends. CDR1 LNHDA and CDR2 SQIVND come from the germline V gene (reference sequence). The CDR3 nucleotides read TGTGCCAGTAGTATTCACTCCTACAATCAGCCCCAGCATTTT. As protein: CASSIHSYNQPQHF.